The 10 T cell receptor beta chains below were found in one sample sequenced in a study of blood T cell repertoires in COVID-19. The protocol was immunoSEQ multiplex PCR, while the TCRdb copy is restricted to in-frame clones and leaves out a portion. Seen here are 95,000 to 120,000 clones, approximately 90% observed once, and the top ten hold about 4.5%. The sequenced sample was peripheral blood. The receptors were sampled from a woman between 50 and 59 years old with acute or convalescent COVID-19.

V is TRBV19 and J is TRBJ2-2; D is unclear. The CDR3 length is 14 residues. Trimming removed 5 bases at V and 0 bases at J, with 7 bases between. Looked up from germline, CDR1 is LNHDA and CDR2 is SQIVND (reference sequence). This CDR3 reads CASSAQSNTGELFF. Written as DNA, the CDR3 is TGTGCCAGTAGTGCTCAGTCGAACACCGGGGAGCTGTTTTTT.

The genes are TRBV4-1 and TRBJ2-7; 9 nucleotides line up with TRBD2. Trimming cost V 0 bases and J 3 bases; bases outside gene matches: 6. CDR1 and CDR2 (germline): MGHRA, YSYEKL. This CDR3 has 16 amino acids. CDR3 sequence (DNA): TGCGCCAGCAGCCAAGAATTAGCGGGAGTGAACTACGAGCAGTACTTC. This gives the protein CASSQELAGVNYEQYF.

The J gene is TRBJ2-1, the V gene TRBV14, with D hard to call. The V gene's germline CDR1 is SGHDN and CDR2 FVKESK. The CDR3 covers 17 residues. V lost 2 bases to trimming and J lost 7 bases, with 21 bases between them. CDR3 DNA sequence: TGTGCCAGCAGCCAAAAACTTGCAGGTCTCTACGTAAATGAGCAGTTCTTC. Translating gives CASSQKLAGLYVNEQFF.

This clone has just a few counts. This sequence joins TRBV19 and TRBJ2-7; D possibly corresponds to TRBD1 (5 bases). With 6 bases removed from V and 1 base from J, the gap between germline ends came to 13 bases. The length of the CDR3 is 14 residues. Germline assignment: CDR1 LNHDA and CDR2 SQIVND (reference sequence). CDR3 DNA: TGTGCCAGTAGCCGAGACAGAAAATCCTACGAGCAGTACTTC. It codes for CASSRDRKSYEQYF.

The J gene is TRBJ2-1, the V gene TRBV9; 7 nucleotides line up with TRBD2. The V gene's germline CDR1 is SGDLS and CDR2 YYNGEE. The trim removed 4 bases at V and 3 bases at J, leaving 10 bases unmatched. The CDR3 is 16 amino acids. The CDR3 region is CASSPRYSGDYNEQFF. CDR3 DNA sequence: TGTGCCAGCAGCCCAAGGTACAGCGGGGACTACAATGAGCAGTTCTTC.

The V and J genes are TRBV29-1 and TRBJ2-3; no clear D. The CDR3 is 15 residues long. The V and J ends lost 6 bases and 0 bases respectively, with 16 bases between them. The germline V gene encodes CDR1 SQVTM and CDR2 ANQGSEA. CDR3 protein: CSVRPSTSSTDTQYF. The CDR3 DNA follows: TGCAGCGTGAGACCGTCGACTTCGAGCACAGATACGCAGTATTTT.

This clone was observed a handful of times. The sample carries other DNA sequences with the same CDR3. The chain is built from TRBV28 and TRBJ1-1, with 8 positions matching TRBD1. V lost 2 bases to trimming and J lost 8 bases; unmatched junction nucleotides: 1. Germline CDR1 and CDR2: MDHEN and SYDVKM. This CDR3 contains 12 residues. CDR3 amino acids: CASSLRQGEAFF. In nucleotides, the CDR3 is TGTGCCAGCAGTTTACGACAGGGGGAAGCTTTCTTT.

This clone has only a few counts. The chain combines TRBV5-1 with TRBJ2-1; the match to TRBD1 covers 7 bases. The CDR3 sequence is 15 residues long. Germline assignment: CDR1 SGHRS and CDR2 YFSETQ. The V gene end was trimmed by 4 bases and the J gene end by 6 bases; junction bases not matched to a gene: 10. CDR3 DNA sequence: TGCGCCAGCAGCCCGGAAGGGGGCTTAGGCAATGAGCAGTTCTTC. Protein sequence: CASSPEGGLGNEQFF.

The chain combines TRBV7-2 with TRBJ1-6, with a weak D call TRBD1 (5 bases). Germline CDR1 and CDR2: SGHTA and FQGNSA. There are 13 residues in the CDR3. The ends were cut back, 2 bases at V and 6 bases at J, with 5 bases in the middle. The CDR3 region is CASSLRGNSPLHF. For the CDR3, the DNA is TGTGCCAGCAGCTTAAGGGGTAATTCACCCCTCCACTTT.

CDR3 residues: CASSQPQRDRQYF. Written as DNA, the CDR3 is TGTGCCAGCAGTCAACCTCAGCGGGATAGGCAGTACTTC. This sequence joins TRBV28 and TRBJ2-7; TRBD2 aligns across 7 bases. The CDR3 has 13 residues. Germline assignment: CDR1 MDHEN and CDR2 SYDVKM. V lost 5 bases, J lost 9 bases, and 10 bases stayed unmatched.